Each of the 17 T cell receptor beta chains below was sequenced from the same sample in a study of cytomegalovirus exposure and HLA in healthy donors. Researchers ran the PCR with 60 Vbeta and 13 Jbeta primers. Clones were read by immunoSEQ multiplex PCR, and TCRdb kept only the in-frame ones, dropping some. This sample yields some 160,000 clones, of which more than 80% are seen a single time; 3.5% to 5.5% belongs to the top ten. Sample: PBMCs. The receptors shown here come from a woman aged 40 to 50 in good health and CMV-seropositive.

DNA of the CDR3: TGTGCCAGCAGCCCAAAACAGGGGGGTCCAGATACGCAGTATTTT. Its translation is CASSPKQGGPDTQYF. The chain has TRBV5-4 and TRBJ2-3; TRBD1 matches 8 bases. Trimming cost V 4 bases and J 4 bases; bases outside gene matches: 8. The CDR3 has 15 amino acids. Germline V gene lookup returns CDR1 SGHNT and CDR2 YYREEE (reference sequence).

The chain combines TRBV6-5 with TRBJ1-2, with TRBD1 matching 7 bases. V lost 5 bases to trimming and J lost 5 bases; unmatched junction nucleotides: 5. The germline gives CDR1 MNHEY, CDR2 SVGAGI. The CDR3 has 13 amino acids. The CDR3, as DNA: TGTGCCAGCAGTCCCACAGGGGAATATGGCTACACCTTC. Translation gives CASSPTGEYGYTF.

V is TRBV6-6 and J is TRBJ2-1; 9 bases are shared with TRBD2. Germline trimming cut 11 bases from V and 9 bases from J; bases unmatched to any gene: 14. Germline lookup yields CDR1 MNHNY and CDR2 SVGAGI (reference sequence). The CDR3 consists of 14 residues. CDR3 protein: CAALYSGGRGEQFF. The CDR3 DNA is TGTGCCGCACTCTACAGCGGGGGGCGGGGTGAGCAGTTCTTC.

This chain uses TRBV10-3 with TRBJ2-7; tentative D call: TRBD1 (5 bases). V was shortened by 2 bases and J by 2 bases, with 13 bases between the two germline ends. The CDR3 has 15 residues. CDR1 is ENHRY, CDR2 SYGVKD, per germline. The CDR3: CAISEGQGGTYEQYF. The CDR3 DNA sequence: TGTGCCATCAGTGAGGGGCAGGGTGGAACCTACGAGCAGTACTTC.

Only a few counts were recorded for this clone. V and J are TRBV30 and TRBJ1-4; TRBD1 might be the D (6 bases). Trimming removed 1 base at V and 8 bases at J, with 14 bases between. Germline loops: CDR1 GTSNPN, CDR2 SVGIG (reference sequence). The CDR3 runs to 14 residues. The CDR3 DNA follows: TGTGCCTGGAGTGAGACAGGCTTAAGGGAAAAACTGTTTTTT. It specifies CAWSETGLREKLFF.

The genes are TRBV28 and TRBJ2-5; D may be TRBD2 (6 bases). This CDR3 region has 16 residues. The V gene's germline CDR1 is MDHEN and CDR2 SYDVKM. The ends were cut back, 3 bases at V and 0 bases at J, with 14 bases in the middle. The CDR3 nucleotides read TGTGCCAGCAGTTTCTATAAGCGGGCGTACCAAGAGACCCAGTACTTC. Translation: CASSFYKRAYQETQYF.

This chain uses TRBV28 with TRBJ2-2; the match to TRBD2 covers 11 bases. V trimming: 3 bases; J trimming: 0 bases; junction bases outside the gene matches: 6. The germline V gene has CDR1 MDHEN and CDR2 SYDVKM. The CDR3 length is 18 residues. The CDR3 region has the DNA TGTGCCAGCAGTTTTTCATTACTAGCGGGGGCGAACACCGGGGAGCTGTTTTTT. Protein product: CASSFSLLAGANTGELFF. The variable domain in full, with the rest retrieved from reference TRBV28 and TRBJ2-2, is DVKVTQSSRYLVKRTGEKVFLECVQDMDHENMFWYRQDPGLGLRLIYFSYDVKMKEKGDIPEGYSVSREKKERFSLILESASTNQTSMYLCASSFSLLAGANTGELFFGEGSRLTVL.

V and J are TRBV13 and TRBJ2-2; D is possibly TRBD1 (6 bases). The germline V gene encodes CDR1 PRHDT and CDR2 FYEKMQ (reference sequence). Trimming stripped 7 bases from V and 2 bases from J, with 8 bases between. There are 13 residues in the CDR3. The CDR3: CASKGDNTGELFF. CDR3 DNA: TGTGCCAGCAAGGGGGATAACACCGGGGAGCTGTTTTTT.

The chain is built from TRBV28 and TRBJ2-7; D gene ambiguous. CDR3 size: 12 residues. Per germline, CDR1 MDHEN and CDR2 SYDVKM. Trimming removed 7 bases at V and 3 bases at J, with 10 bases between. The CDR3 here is CASNRVLYEQYF. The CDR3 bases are TGTGCCAGCAATCGGGTCCTCTACGAGCAGTACTTC.

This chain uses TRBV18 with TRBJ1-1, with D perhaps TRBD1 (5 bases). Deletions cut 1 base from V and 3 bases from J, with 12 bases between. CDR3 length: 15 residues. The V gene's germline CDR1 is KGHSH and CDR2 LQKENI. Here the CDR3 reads CASSPLRTFDTEAFF. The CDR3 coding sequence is TGTGCCAGCTCACCACTGCGGACATTCGACACTGAAGCTTTCTTT. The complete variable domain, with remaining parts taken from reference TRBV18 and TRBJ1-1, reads NAGVMQNPRHLVRRRGQEARLRCSPMKGHSHVYWYRQLPEEGLKFMVYLQKENIIDESGMPKERFSAEFPKEGPSILRIQQVVRGDSAAYFCASSPLRTFDTEAFFGQGTRLTVV.

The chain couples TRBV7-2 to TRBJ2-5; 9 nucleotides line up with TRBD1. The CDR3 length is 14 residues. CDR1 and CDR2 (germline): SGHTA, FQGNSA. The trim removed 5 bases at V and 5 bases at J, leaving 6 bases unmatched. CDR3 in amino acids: CASSRTGEGETQYF. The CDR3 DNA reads TGTGCCAGCAGCCGGACAGGGGAAGGGGAGACCCAGTACTTC.

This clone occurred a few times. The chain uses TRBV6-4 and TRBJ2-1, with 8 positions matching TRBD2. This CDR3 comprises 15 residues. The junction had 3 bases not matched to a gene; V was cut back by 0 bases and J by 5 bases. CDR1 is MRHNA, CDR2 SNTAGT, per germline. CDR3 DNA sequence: TGTGCCAGCAGTGACTCGGGCGGGGGGAACAATGAGCAGTTCTTC. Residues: CASSDSGGGNNEQFF.

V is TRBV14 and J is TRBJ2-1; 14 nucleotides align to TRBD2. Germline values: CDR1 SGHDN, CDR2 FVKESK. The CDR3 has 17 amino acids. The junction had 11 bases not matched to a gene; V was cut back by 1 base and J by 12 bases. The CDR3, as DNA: TGTGCCAGCAGCCAAGTATTTCCGGGACTAGCGGGAGTTGGGCAGTTCTTC. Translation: CASSQVFPGLAGVGQFF. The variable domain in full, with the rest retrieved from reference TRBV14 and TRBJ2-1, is EAGVTQFPSHSVIEKGQTVTLRCDPISGHDNLYWYRRVMGKEIKFLLHFVKESKQDESGMPNNRFLAERTGGTYSTLKVQPAELEDSGVYFCASSQVFPGLAGVGQFFGPGTRLTVL.

The CDR3 DNA reads TGCGCCAGCAGCTTGGAAGGACAGGGAGATGAAAAACTGTTTTTT. As protein: CASSLEGQGDEKLFF. The chain uses TRBV5-1 and TRBJ1-4; 8 nucleotides agree with TRBD1. The germline gives CDR1 SGHRS, CDR2 YFSETQ. The length of the CDR3 is 15 residues. J gave up 6 bases and V 0 bases, and 4 bases lay outside the gene matches.

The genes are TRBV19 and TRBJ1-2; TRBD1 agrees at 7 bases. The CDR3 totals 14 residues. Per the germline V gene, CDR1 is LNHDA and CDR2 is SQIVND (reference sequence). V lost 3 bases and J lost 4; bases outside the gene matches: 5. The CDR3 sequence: CASSINRGGYGYTF. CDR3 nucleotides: TGTGCCAGTAGTATCAACAGGGGTGGCTATGGCTACACCTTC.

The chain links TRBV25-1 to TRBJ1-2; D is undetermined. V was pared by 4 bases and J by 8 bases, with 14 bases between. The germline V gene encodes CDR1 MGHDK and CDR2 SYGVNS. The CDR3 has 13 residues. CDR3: CASSGRSLRGYTF. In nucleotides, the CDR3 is TGTGCCAGCAGTGGACGGAGTTTGAGAGGCTACACCTTC.

The CDR3 coding sequence is TGTGCCAGCAGCTTAGGAGTAGGGGTTCCTCGCACAGATACGCAGTATTTT. Translated, it gives CASSLGVGVPRTDTQYF. The genes are TRBV7-2 and TRBJ2-3, with D maybe TRBD1 (5 bases). Germline loops: CDR1 SGHTA, CDR2 FQGNSA. V was cut by 1 base and J by 1 base, with 15 bases left in between. This CDR3 is built from 17 residues.